This T cell receptor beta chain originates from a study of blood T cell repertoires in COVID-19. Sequencing was performed with immunoSEQ multiplex PCR; in TCRdb, only in-frame clones are kept and a portion is missing. In the table there are about 430,000 clones, about 87% of which are singletons. The sample consisted of peripheral blood. The clonotype originates from a man younger than 30 with COVID-19, enrolled during active disease.

For the CDR3, the DNA is TGTGCCAGCAGCTGGACAGGAACTGAAGCTTTCTTT. The encoded protein is CASSWTGTEAFF. V gene TRBV13 combines with J gene TRBJ1-1, with TRBD1 identical over 7 bases. The CDR3 runs 12 residues. V lost 4 bases, J lost 5 bases, and 1 base stayed unmatched. Germline V gene lookup returns CDR1 PRHDT and CDR2 FYEKMQ (reference sequence).